A single sample gave rise to the 24 T cell receptor beta chains below, sequenced in a study of T cell responses to AZD1222 COVID-19 vaccine. TCRdb keeps only in-frame clones here, not all; method: immunoSEQ multiplex PCR. The sample records over 200,000 clones, approximately 94% being singletons. The sequences come from peripheral blood, collected 28 days after the second dose of the MenACWY control vaccine. These receptors were collected from an adult who received the MenACWY meningococcal vaccine as a control.

The chain recombines TRBV4-2 with TRBJ2-2, with 9 bases that match TRBD1. The CDR3 runs to 16 residues. With 0 bases clipped from V and 8 bases from J, the junction kept 7 bases outside the gene matches. Per germline, CDR1 LGHNA and CDR2 YNFKEQ. This CDR3 is CASSQEGTGPKGELFF. DNA for the CDR3: TGTGCCAGCAGCCAAGAGGGGACAGGGCCCAAGGGGGAGCTGTTTTTT.

The chain carries TRBV4-1 and TRBJ1-2, with a weak D call TRBD1 (6 bases). Germline V gene sequence: CDR1 MGHRA, CDR2 YSYEKL. With 1 base removed from V and 0 bases from J, the gap between germline ends came to 18 bases. This CDR3 has 18 amino acids. CDR3 in amino acids: CASSQGGRGSLANYGYTF. The CDR3 nucleotides are TGCGCCAGCAGCCAAGGGGGGCGCGGAAGCTTAGCTAACTATGGCTACACCTTC.

The chain couples TRBV30 to TRBJ1-5, with D unresolved. CDR1 is GTSNPN, CDR2 SVGIG, per germline (reference sequence). V lost 3 bases to trimming and J lost 4 bases, with 16 bases between them. This CDR3 has 15 residues. The CDR3 sequence: CAWRRSGSQNQPQHF. In nucleotides, the CDR3 is TGTGCCTGGAGACGGTCGGGGTCCCAAAATCAGCCCCAGCATTTT.

The rearrangement joins TRBV9 to TRBJ1-1, with a tentative D call TRBD1 (6 bases). This CDR3 has 16 amino acids. From germline, CDR1 is SGDLS and CDR2 YYNGEE. Trimming shortened V by 1 base and J by 2 bases, and 15 bases separated the two germline ends. In DNA, the CDR3 is TGTGCCAGCAGCGTAAGTCTGGACAGAGTTAACACTGAAGCTTTCTTT. It codes for CASSVSLDRVNTEAFF.

This chain links TRBV19 with TRBJ2-3; no clear D. With 5 bases removed from V and 2 bases from J, the gap between germline ends came to 5 bases. The CDR3 totals 12 residues. Germline V gene sequence: CDR1 LNHDA, CDR2 SQIVND (reference sequence). The CDR3 region is CASSGYTDTQYF. CDR3 bases: TGTGCCAGTAGTGGATACACAGATACGCAGTATTTT. The full variable domain, rest sourced from reference TRBV19 and TRBJ2-3, is DGGITQSPKYLFRKEGQNVTLSCEQNLNHDAMYWYRQDPGQGLRLIYYSQIVNDFQKGDIAEGYSVSREKKESFPLTVTSAQKNPTAFYLCASSGYTDTQYFGPGTRLTVL.

This clone has only one observation. The V call is TRBV11-2, the J call TRBJ2-5; 11 bases align to TRBD2. J was trimmed by 2 bases and V by 4 bases; bases with no gene match: 6. The length of the CDR3 is 16 residues. Germline V gene data show CDR1 as SGHAT and CDR2 as FQNNGV. CDR3 DNA sequence: TGTGCCAGCAGCTCTTTAGCGGGGGGGATACAAGAGACCCAGTACTTC. Translated, it gives CASSSLAGGIQETQYF.

The genes are TRBV14 and TRBJ2-7; D unclear. The germline V gene has CDR1 SGHDN and CDR2 FVKESK. Trimming left V 9 bases short and J 7 bases short, with 19 bases between. The CDR3 is made up of 13 amino acids. The CDR3 DNA reads TGTGCCAGTAACAGCTTTCTAGGTGAGGAGCAGTACTTC. Its protein product is CASNSFLGEEQYF.

The chain is built from TRBV5-1 and TRBJ1-1; possibly TRBD1 for D (5 bases). The CDR3 contains 15 residues. The V gene lost 0 bases and the J gene lost 2 bases, with 11 bases spanning the gap. CDR1 is SGHRS and CDR2 is YFSETQ in the germline V gene. The CDR3 DNA reads TGCGCCAGCAGCTTGGCCGTGGGACGCAACACTGAAGCTTTCTTT. Encoded protein: CASSLAVGRNTEAFF.

J is TRBJ1-6 and V is TRBV5-5; D is possibly TRBD1 (6 bases). Germline CDR1 SGHKS, CDR2 YYEKEE (reference sequence). The CDR3 is made up of 17 amino acids. The V gene lost 5 bases and the J gene lost 4 bases, with 19 bases spanning the gap. CDR3 protein: CASRPDSGARYNSPLHF. The DNA of the CDR3 is TGTGCCAGCAGACCGGATTCAGGGGCTAGGTATAATTCACCCCTCCACTTT.

This sequence joins TRBV6-5 and TRBJ2-2; TRBD2 matches at 10 bases. CDR3 length: 15 amino acids. Germline CDR1 MNHEY, CDR2 SVGAGI. V was pared by 6 bases and J by 5 bases, with 6 bases of the junction left unmatched. In DNA form, the CDR3 reads TGTGCCAGCAGCGGTAGCGGGGGGCATACCGGGGAGCTGTTTTTT. This sequence encodes CASSGSGGHTGELFF.

This chain joins TRBV27 and TRBJ2-2; maybe TRBD1 (6 bases). The CDR3 consists of 11 residues. Per the germline V gene, CDR1 is MNHEY and CDR2 is SMNVEV (reference sequence). Trimming left V 6 bases short and J 9 bases short, with 8 bases between. In nucleotides, the CDR3 is TGTGCCAGCAGAGGGGGTCGGGAGCTGTTTTTT. Protein sequence: CASRGGRELFF.

The chain recombines TRBV30 with TRBJ2-3, with 16 bases fitting TRBD2. V gave up 5 bases and J gave up 3 bases; unmatched junction bases: 2. There are 15 residues in the CDR3. Germline values: CDR1 GTSNPN, CDR2 SVGIG (reference sequence). This chain's CDR3 is CAWGTSGRGTDTQYF. As DNA, the CDR3 is TGTGCCTGGGGGACTAGCGGGAGGGGAACAGATACGCAGTATTTT.

This sequence joins TRBV7-9 and TRBJ1-1; no clear D gene. V lost 1 base and J lost 5, with 8 bases in between. CDR3 length equals 13 residues. Looked up from germline, CDR1 is SEHNR and CDR2 is FQNEAQ (reference sequence). The CDR3 is CASSLVEGTEAFF. The CDR3 DNA follows: TGTGCCAGCAGCTTAGTGGAGGGAACTGAAGCTTTCTTT.

This chain joins TRBV28 and TRBJ2-1; perhaps TRBD1 as D (5 bases). Germline V gene lookup returns CDR1 MDHEN and CDR2 SYDVKM. V lost 2 bases and J lost 0, with 8 bases in between. The CDR3 is 15 residues long. CDR3 sequence: CASSLGDSSYNEQFF. The DNA of the CDR3 is TGTGCCAGCAGTTTAGGAGACAGCTCCTACAATGAGCAGTTCTTC.

The chain links TRBV28 to TRBJ2-7, with 8 bases fitting TRBD1. The ends lost 7 bases at V and 2 bases at J; junction bases unmatched: 7. CDR3 length: 14 residues. Germline CDR1 is MDHEN and CDR2 is SYDVKM. The CDR3 loop reads CASTLTGAPYEQYF. The CDR3, as DNA: TGTGCCAGCACCCTGACAGGGGCCCCCTACGAGCAGTACTTC.

The chain recombines TRBV13 with TRBJ1-3; TRBD1 is a possible D gene (5 bases). The CDR3 sequence is 14 residues long. Trimming shortened V by 4 bases and J by 0 bases, and 7 bases separated the two germline ends. Germline loops: CDR1 PRHDT, CDR2 FYEKMQ (reference sequence). CDR3 coding DNA: TGTGCCAGCAGCTCGGGGGTCTCTGGAAACACCATATATTTT. It is translated as CASSSGVSGNTIYF.

The gene calls are TRBV2 and TRBJ2-7; no definite D call. V was cut by 7 bases and J by 2 bases, with 9 bases left in between. Germline V gene data show CDR1 as SNHLY and CDR2 as FYNNEI. The CDR3 has 12 residues. CDR3 region: CASTRTAYEQYF. The DNA of the CDR3 is TGTGCCAGCACACGGACGGCCTACGAGCAGTACTTC. Using reference TRBV2 and TRBJ2-7 for the parts outside the CDR3, the full variable domain is EPEVTQTPSHQVTQMGQEVILRCVPISNHLYFYWYRQILGQKVEFLVSFYNNEISEKSEIFDDQFSVERPDGSNFTLKIRSTKLEDSAMYFCASTRTAYEQYFGPGTRLTVT.

This chain joins TRBV11-3 and TRBJ2-2; TRBD1 is a possible D gene (6 bases). Looked up from germline, CDR1 is SGHNT and CDR2 is YENEEA. Trimming removed 5 bases at V and 4 bases at J, with 14 bases between. This CDR3 comprises 15 residues. CDR3 nucleotide sequence: TGTGCCAGCAGCAATAGAGGGGGATCCACCGGGGAGCTGTTTTTT. This gives the protein CASSNRGGSTGELFF.

This clone has only one observation. The rearrangement uses TRBV2 and TRBJ2-5, with unresolved D. The CDR3 has 13 amino acids. Deletions cut 4 bases from V and 2 bases from J, with 8 bases between. CDR1 is SNHLY, CDR2 FYNNEI, per germline. Here the CDR3 DNA reads TGTGCCAGCAGTGTTGCGATGCAAGAGACCCAGTACTTC. Its translation is CASSVAMQETQYF.

The CDR3 DNA sequence: TGTGCCAGCACCCTTGTGCGGAACACTGAAGCTTTCTTT. Translation gives CASTLVRNTEAFF. The chain employs TRBV6-6 and TRBJ1-1; D is unclear. The germline V and J ends were trimmed by 7 bases and 1 base, with 10 bases remaining between them. The CDR3 contains 13 residues. Germline assignment: CDR1 MNHNY and CDR2 SVGAGI (reference sequence).

The J gene is TRBJ1-4, the V gene TRBV4-1; a possible D gene is TRBD1 (6 bases). In germline, CDR1 is MGHRA, CDR2 YSYEKL. Trimming took off 0 bases at V and 0 bases at J, with 11 bases between the two ends. This CDR3 has 17 residues. The CDR3 DNA sequence: TGCGCCAGCAGCCAAGATACGGACAGAACAACTAATGAAAAACTGTTTTTT. Translated, it gives CASSQDTDRTTNEKLFF.

A single count supports this clone. The chain carries TRBV4-1 and TRBJ2-5, with D possibly being TRBD2 (7 bases). The CDR3 is 15 amino acids. V was shortened by 3 bases and J by 2 bases, with 13 bases between the two germline ends. Germline assignment: CDR1 MGHRA and CDR2 YSYEKL. The CDR3 nucleotides are TGCGCCAGCAGCCAGAGGGGGACTACTCAAGAGACCCAGTACTTC. This sequence encodes CASSQRGTTQETQYF.

The J gene is TRBJ1-1, the V gene TRBV27; TRBD1 is a possible D gene (5 bases). This CDR3 contains 15 residues. Germline values: CDR1 MNHEY, CDR2 SMNVEV (reference sequence). Trimming pared 0 bases from V and 4 bases from J, leaving 12 bases between. CDR3 DNA: TGTGCCAGCAGTTTATCGGGGCTGACTGGCACTGAAGCTTTCTTT. Encoded protein: CASSLSGLTGTEAFF.

This clone appeared a single time. The chain employs TRBV28 and TRBJ2-2; 11 bases align to TRBD2. In germline, CDR1 is MDHEN, CDR2 SYDVKM. This CDR3 region has 18 residues. Trimming took 2 bases from V and 2 from J; bases not matched to a gene: 7. In DNA, the CDR3 is TGTGCCAGCAGTTTAACTCCGACTAGCGGGGACAACACCGGGGAGCTGTTTTTT. Its protein is CASSLTPTSGDNTGELFF.